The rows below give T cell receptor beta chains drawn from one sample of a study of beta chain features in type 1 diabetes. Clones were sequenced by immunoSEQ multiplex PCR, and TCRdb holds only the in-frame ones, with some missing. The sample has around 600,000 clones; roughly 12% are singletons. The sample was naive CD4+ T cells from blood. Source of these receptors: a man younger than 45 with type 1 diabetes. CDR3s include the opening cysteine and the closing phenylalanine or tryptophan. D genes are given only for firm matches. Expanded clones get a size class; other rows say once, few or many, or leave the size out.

TGTGCCAGCAGCAAGAACTACGAGCAGTACTTC | CASSKNYEQYF | TRBJ2-7 | 11 | - | TRBV6-6 | -
TGTGCCAGCAGCCTCCGGGACTCCGGAAGGCCGATTGGCTACACCTTC | CASSLRDSGRPIGYTF | TRBJ1-2 | 16 | - | TRBV13 | -
TGTGCCATCAGTGAGTTGACAGGCGATGGCTACACCTTC | CAISELTGDGYTF | TRBJ1-2 | 13 | - | TRBV10-3 | few
TGTGCCAGCTCAGAACTAGACTCGATAGATACGCAGTATTTT | CASSELDSIDTQYF | TRBJ2-3 | 14 | - | TRBV18 | -
TGCGCCAGCTCTAGCGGGGGCCTCTCCTACGAGCAGTACTTC | CASSSGGLSYEQYF | TRBJ2-7 | 14 | TRBD2 | TRBV5-1 | once
TGCAGCGTGCTAGCGGGGAAGACCTCCTACGAGCAGTACTTC | CSVLAGKTSYEQYF | TRBJ2-7 | 14 | TRBD2 | TRBV29-1 | -
TGTGCCAGCACCGGACAGGCCCCCTATGGCTACACCTTC | CASTGQAPYGYTF | TRBJ1-2 | 13 | TRBD1 | TRBV2 | -
TGCGCCAGCAGCTTGGCAGGGTCCGGAGATACGCAGTATTTT | CASSLAGSGDTQYF | TRBJ2-3 | 14 | - | TRBV5-1 | -
TGTGCCAGCAGCGCGTGGGCCCTTGATGAAAAACTGTTTTTT | CASSAWALDEKLFF | TRBJ1-4 | 14 | - | TRBV9 | -
TGCAGCGTGGAACGGTTGCAGGGGGCGATGGGCTACACCTTC | CSVERLQGAMGYTF | TRBJ1-2 | 14 | TRBD1 | TRBV29-1 | few
TGTGCCTCAACGGACGGGTCAACTAATGAAAAACTGTTTTTT | CASTDGSTNEKLFF | TRBJ1-4 | 14 | - | TRBV6-5 | few
TGTGCCAGCAGTTACTACAGGGGGGACTATGGCTACACCTTC | CASSYYRGDYGYTF | TRBJ1-2 | 14 | TRBD1 | TRBV6-5 | -
TGTGCCAGCAGCGCCTACGGGACAGGGGATCAGCCCCAGCATTTT | CASSAYGTGDQPQHF | TRBJ1-5 | 15 | TRBD1 | TRBV9 | -
TGTGCCAGCAGTAGATATCCGAACACCGGGGAGCTGTTTTTT | CASSRYPNTGELFF | TRBJ2-2 | 14 | - | TRBV27 | few
TGTGCCAGCAGCTTGTCTTCTTCAGGGGGCTTCACTGAAGCTTTCTTT | CASSLSSSGGFTEAFF | TRBJ1-1 | 16 | TRBD1 | TRBV5-4 | -
TGTGCCAGCAGTCAATACTACGAGCAGTACTTC | CASSQYYEQYF | TRBJ2-7 | 11 | - | TRBV28 | -
TGCAGCGCCAACACCGGGACAGCGAAAGAGACCCAGTACTTC | CSANTGTAKETQYF | TRBJ2-5 | 14 | TRBD1 | TRBV29-1 | few
TGTGCCAGCAGTTCCGGAGAGAGGTCCTACGAGCAGTACTTC | CASSSGERSYEQYF | TRBJ2-7 | 14 | - | TRBV7-9 | -
TGTGCCAGCAGCGCAAGCCCAGTGAGGAGCGGGGGGGCCAGGGGCACAGATACGCAGTATTTT | CASSASPVRSGGARGTDTQYF | TRBJ2-3 | 21 | TRBD2 | TRBV9 | -
TGTGCCAGCAGTAGGGGACAGGGAAGCAATCAGCCCCAGCATTTT | CASSRGQGSNQPQHF | TRBJ1-5 | 15 | TRBD1 | TRBV6-5 | -
TGTGCCAGCAGATTAGGACAGGAAGCTTTCTTT | CASRLGQEAFF | TRBJ1-1 | 11 | - | TRBV7-9 | -
TGTGCCAGCAGCTCCCAGGGACAGGGCTTCCAAGAGACCCAGTACTTC | CASSSQGQGFQETQYF | TRBJ2-5 | 16 | TRBD1 | TRBV7-2 | -
TGTGCCAGCACTCGACTGCAGGGGGCAATCGAGCAGTACTTC | CASTRLQGAIEQYF | TRBJ2-7 | 14 | TRBD1 | TRBV6-5 | few
TGTGCCAGCAGGACGCACGGTAGCGGGGAGATCAATGAGCAGTTCTTC | CASRTHGSGEINEQFF | TRBJ2-1 | 16 | TRBD2 | TRBV7-2 | few
TGTGCCAGCAGCATAGGGATAGGGGTCGACCTGGTTAATTCACCCCTCCACTTT | CASSIGIGVDLVNSPLHF | TRBJ1-6 | 18 | - | TRBV9 | few
TGTGCCAGCAGGGACGGGACAGGGGTCTACAATGAGCAGTTCTTC | CASRDGTGVYNEQFF | TRBJ2-1 | 15 | TRBD1 | TRBV5-6 | few
TGTGCCAGTACCGGGACAGGTCAAGAGACCCAGTACTTC | CASTGTGQETQYF | TRBJ2-5 | 13 | TRBD1 | TRBV19 | -
TGTGCCAGTTTTAAAAACTATGGCTACACCTTC | CASFKNYGYTF | TRBJ1-2 | 11 | - | TRBV19 | -
TGTGCCAGCAGTTTAGGCTCCTACAATGAGCAGTTCTTC | CASSLGSYNEQFF | TRBJ2-1 | 13 | - | TRBV27 | -
TGTGCCAGCAGTTCTTCCATCCTCCAGGATCGGGAGCTGTTTTTT | CASSSSILQDRELFF | TRBJ2-2 | 15 | - | TRBV27 | -
TGTGCCACCAGCGGGACTAGCACAGATACGCAGTATTTT | CATSGTSTDTQYF | TRBJ2-3 | 13 | - | TRBV15 | few